The following is a T cell receptor beta chain sequence with its context. The protocol was immunoSEQ multiplex PCR, while the TCRdb copy is restricted to in-frame clones and leaves out a portion. The sample contains 170,000 or so clones, around nine tenths of which appear only once. The source of the sample is a study of blood T cell repertoires in COVID-19. This CDR3 spans 15 amino acids. Germline V gene sequence: CDR1 MNHEY, CDR2 SVGAGI. The ends lost 2 bases at V and 4 bases at J; junction bases unmatched: 4. The TCR sequence derives from a woman in her forties or fifties who had recovered from COVID-19. Sequencing was done on a sample of PBMCs or T cells enriched from blood (not recorded which). The chain couples TRBV6-5 to TRBJ1-4; 7 bases align to TRBD1. The CDR3 reads CASSYGGQLNEKLFF. CDR3 in DNA: TGTGCCAGCAGTTACGGGGGACAGCTTAATGAAAAACTGTTTTTT.